This T cell receptor beta chain emerged from a study of CD8+CD57+ T cells in acquired aplastic anemia (dated by TCRdb to 2016 to 2019). Notes on the research overall: Extracted DNA from sorted CD4+ and CD8+ cells averaged approximately 3.4 ug, ranging from about 0.2 to 30 ug. A CD8+CD57+ expansion meant a frequency higher than the mean frequency seen in healthy subjects.

Expansion of CD8+CD57+ cells had been shown by flow cytometry in the patients chosen for sequencing. Every patient had severe acquired aplastic anemia, diagnosed using the International Study of Aplastic Anemia and Agranulocytosis and Camitta criteria. No patient had received any therapy when blood was sampled. The study deep-sequenced TCR repertoires of sorted CD4+ and CD8+ blood T cells from severe aplastic anemia patients and healthy subjects. Patients were enrolled in the USA under clinicaltrials.gov protocols 00001620, 01623167, 00001397, 00071045, 00081523 and 00961064. Ficoll-Paque density gradient centrifugation was used to isolate peripheral blood mononuclear cells. Before DNA extraction, CD4+ and CD8+ T cells were sorted with FACS or magnetic beads. This clonotype was found a few times. The target of this receptor is not known. No qualities accompany the bases; no much larger clone lies one base away.

Overall study outcomes, separate from this receptor: Patients and healthy controls showed no significant difference in CD8+ Simpson's diversity (P=0.060). Some 27 CD8+ CDR3 sequences were found in both patients and controls but appeared to be highly expressed in patients and within the immunodominant clones of the patients.

Looking up the germline V gene (reference sequence) yields CDR1 WNHNN and CDR2 SYGVQD. The junction shows trimming of 3 bases on V and 1 base on J, plus 6 bases between the germline ends. Including the terminal cysteine and phenylalanine, the CDR3 comprises 13 residues. Here the CDR3 DNA is all that survives: 39 bases in frame from base 1. TCR beta VDJ combination and CDR3 sequence profiling used genomic DNA as the template. An Illumina HiSeq 2000 was the platform used for TCR repertoire sequencing. As for the authors' bioinformatics: TRBV/TRBJ rearrangement plots, CDR3 size and DJ length profiles, and Simpson's diversity index were used to evaluate the repertoires. The most abundant DNA sequence in the deep sequencing data was defined as the immunodominant clone. CDR3 amino acid sequences were screened for sharing across subjects and were compared with published repertoires and the VDJdb database. TCRdb's own reprocessing of the public reads used fastp at Q25 and MiXCR and kept productive beta chains. When rows share a CDR3 protein, they turn into one entry using the most common DNA and genes. The V and J calls, along with clone size, are taken from TCRdb and not from the paper's own processing. The sample table records about 220,000 distinct CDR3 sequences; approximately 50% of these occur just once. The top ten constitute under 9% of the sample.

The sequence was collected from a human donor with aplastic anemia. The sample taken for sequencing was sorted CD4+, CD8+, or CD8+CD57+ T cells (not recorded which) from PBMCs. This sequence uses TRBV10-1 and TRBJ1-1; confidence is insufficient to name the D gene. At the DNA level, the sequence is TGCGCCAGCAGTGACAAGGAGAACACTGAAGCTTTCTTT. The translation is CASSDKENTEAFF.